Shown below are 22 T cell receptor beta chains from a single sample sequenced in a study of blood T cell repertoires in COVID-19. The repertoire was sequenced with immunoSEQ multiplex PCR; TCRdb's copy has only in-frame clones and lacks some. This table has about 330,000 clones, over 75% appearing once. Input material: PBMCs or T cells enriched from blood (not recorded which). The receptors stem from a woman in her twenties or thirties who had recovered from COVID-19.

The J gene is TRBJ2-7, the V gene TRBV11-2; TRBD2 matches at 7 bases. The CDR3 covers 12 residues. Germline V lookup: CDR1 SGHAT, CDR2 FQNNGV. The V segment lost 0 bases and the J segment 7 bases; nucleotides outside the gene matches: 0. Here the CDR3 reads CASSLDSGEQYF. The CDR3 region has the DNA TGTGCCAGCAGCTTAGATAGCGGGGAGCAGTACTTC.

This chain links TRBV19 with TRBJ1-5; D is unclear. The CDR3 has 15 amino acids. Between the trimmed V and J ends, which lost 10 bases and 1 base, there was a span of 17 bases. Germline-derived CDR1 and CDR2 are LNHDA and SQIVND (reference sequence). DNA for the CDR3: TGTGCCACCCGCTACCAGGCAGGAAGCAATCAGCCCCAGCATTTT. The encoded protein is CATRYQAGSNQPQHF.

DNA for the CDR3: TGTGCCAGCAGCGTAGCCTCGTCCGTTGAGACAGGGACCGGGACCCAGTACTTC. Translation gives CASSVASSVETGTGTQYF. This chain links TRBV9 with TRBJ2-5; 7 nucleotides align to TRBD1. Unmatched junction bases numbered 18, after V lost 0 bases and J lost 7 bases. This CDR3 is built from 18 residues. CDR1 is SGDLS, CDR2 YYNGEE, per germline.

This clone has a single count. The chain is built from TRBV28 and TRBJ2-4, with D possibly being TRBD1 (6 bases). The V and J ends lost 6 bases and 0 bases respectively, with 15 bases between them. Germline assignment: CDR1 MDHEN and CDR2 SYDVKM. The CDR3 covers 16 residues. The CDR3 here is CASRERTALAKNIQYF. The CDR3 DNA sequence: TGTGCCAGCAGGGAACGGACAGCCCTAGCCAAAAACATTCAGTACTTC.

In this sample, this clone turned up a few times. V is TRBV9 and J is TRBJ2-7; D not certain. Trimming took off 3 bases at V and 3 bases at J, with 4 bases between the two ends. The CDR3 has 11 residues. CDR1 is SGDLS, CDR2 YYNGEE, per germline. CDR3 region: CASSAVYEQYF. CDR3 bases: TGTGCCAGCAGCGCTGTCTACGAGCAGTACTTC.

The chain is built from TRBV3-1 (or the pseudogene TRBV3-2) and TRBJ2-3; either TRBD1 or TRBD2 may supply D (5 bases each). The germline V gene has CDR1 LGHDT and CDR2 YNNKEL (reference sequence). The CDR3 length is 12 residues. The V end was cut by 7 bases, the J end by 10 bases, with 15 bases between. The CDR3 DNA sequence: TGTGCCAGCACCCAGGGAGTCAGTGCGCAGTATTTT. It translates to CASTQGVSAQYF.

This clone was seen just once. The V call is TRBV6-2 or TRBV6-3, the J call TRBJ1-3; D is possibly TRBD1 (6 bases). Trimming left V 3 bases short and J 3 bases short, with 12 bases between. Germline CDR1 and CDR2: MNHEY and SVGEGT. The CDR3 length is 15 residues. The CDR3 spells CASSYSGTIGNTIYF. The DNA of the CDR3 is TGTGCCAGCAGTTATTCCGGGACAATTGGAAACACCATATATTTT.

As DNA, the CDR3 is TGTGCCAGCAGCCCCCGGGGGTACTACGAGCAGTACTTC. It codes for CASSPRGYYEQYF. The genes are TRBV3-1 (or the pseudogene TRBV3-2) and TRBJ2-7; tentatively, D is TRBD2 (6 bases). CDR3 length equals 13 residues. V was pared by 4 bases and J by 3 bases, with 10 bases between. CDR1 and CDR2 from the germline V gene are LGHDT and YNNKEL (reference sequence).

The CDR3 region is CASGLVLEETQYF. In DNA form, the CDR3 reads TGTGCCTCGGGACTAGTATTGGAAGAGACCCAGTACTTC. This chain links TRBV7-9 with TRBJ2-5; 8 nucleotides agree with TRBD2. Per the germline V gene, CDR1 is SEHNR and CDR2 is FQNEAQ (reference sequence). The CDR3 is 13 amino acids. V lost 11 bases to trimming and J lost 3 bases; unmatched junction nucleotides: 8. The whole variable domain, filled in from reference TRBV7-9 and TRBJ2-5, reads DTGVSQNPRHKITKRGQNVTFRCDPISEHNRLYWYRQTLGQGPEFLTYFQNEAQLEKSRLLSDRFSAERPKGSFSTLEIQRTEQGDSAMYLCASGLVLEETQYFGPGTRLLVL.

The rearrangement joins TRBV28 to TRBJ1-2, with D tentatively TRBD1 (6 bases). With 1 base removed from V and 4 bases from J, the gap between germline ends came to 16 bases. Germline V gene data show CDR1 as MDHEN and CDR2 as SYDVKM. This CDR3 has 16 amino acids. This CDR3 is CASSLSGGGRGYGYTF. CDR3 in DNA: TGTGCCAGCAGTTTATCCGGCGGGGGCCGTGGCTATGGCTACACCTTC.

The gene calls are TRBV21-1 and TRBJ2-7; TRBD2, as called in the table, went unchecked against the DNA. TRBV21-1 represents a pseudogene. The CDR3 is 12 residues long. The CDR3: CASKGGGYEQYF. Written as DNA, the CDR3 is TGTGCCAGCAAGGGAGGGGGCTACGAGCAGTACTTC.

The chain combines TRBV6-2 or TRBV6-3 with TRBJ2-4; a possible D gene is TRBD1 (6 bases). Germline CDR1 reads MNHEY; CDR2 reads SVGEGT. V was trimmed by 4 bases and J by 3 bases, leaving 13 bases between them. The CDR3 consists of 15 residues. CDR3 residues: CASSSWGLGKNIQYF. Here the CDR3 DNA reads TGTGCCAGCAGTTCTTGGGGGCTTGGCAAAAACATTCAGTACTTC.

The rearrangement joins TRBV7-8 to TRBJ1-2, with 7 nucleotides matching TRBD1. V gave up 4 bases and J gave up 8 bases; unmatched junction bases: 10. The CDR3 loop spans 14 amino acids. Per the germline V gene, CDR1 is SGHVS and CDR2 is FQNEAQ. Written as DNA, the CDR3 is TGTGCCAGCAGCTGGGACAGTGGAGGGTTCGGCTACACCTTC. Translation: CASSWDSGGFGYTF.

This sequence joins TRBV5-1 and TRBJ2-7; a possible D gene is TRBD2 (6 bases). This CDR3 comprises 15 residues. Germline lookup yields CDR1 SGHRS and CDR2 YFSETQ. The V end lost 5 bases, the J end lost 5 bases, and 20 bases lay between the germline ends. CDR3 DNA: TGCGCCAGCAGTTATGCGCTTGGGGGGATCAACGAGCAGTACTTC. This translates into CASSYALGGINEQYF.

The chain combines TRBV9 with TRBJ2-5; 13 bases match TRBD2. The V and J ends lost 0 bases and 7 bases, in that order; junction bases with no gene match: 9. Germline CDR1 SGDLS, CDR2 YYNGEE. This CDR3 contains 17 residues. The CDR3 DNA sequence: TGTGCCAGCAGCGTAGGGACTAGCGGGGGCCCGCTGGGGACCCAGTACTTC. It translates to CASSVGTSGGPLGTQYF.

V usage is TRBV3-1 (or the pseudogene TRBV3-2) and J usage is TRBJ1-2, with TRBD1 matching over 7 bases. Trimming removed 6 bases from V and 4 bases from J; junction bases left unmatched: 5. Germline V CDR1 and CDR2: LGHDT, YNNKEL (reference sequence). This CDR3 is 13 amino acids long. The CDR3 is CASSDRASYGYTF. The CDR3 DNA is TGTGCCAGCAGTGACAGGGCATCCTATGGCTACACCTTC.

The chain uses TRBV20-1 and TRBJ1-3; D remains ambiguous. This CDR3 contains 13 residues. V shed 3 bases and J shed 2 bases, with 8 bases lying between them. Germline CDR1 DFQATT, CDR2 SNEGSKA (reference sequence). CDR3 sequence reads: CSASPGTGNTIYF. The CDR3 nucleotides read TGCAGTGCTAGTCCGGGGACTGGAAACACCATATATTTT.

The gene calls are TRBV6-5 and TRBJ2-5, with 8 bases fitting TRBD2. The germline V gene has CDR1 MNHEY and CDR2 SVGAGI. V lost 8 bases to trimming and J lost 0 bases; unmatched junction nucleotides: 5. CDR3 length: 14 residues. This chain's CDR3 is CASDRGGYQETQYF. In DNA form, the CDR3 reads TGTGCCAGCGACCGGGGGGGGTACCAAGAGACCCAGTACTTC.

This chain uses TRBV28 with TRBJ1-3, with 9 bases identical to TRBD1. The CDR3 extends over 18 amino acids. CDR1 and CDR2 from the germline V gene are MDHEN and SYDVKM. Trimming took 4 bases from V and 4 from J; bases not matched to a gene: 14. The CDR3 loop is CASSSGTGREGAGNTIYF. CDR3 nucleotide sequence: TGTGCCAGCAGTTCCGGGACAGGGAGAGAGGGTGCGGGAAACACCATATATTTT.

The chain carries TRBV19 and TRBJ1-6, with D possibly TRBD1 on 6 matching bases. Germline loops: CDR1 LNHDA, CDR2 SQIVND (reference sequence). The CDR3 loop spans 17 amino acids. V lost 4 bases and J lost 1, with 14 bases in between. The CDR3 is CASSNPRTASYNSPLHF. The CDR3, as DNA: TGTGCCAGTAGTAACCCTCGGACAGCGTCCTATAATTCACCCCTCCACTTT.

The CDR3 coding sequence is TGTGCCAGCAGCCCCGAGCAGGGGGATGAAGCTTTCTTT. Its protein product is CASSPEQGDEAFF. The V and J genes are TRBV6-4 and TRBJ1-1; 7 nucleotides agree with TRBD1. The CDR3 has 13 amino acids. Germline assignment: CDR1 MRHNA and CDR2 SNTAGT. V lost 6 bases and J lost 7; bases outside the gene matches: 8.

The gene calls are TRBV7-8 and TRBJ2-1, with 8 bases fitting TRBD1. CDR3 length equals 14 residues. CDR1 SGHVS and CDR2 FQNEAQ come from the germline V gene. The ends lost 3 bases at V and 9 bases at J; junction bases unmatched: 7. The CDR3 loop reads CASSFGQGAPEQFF. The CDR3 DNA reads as TGTGCCAGCAGCTTCGGGCAGGGGGCGCCTGAGCAGTTCTTC.